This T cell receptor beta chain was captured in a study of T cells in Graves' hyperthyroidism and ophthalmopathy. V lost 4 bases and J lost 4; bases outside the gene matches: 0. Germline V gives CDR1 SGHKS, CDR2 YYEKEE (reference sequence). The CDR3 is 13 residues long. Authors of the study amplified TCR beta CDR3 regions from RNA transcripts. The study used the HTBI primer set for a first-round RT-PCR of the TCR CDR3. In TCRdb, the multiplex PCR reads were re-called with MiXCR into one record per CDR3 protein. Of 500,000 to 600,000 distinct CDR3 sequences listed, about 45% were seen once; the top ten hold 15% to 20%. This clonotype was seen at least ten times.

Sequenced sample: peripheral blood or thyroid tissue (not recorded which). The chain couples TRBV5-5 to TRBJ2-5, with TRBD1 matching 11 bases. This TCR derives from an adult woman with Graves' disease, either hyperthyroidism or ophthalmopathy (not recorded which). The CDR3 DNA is TGTGCCAGCAGCGGACAGGGGGCAGAGACCCAGTACTTC. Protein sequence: CASSGQGAETQYF.